A single sample gave rise to the 11 T cell receptor beta chains below, sequenced in a study of T cell responses to AZD1222 COVID-19 vaccine. Here immunoSEQ multiplex PCR was the method, and the copy in TCRdb shows in-frame clones only, minus some. The sample carries approximately 89,000 clones, around 90% recorded once. The specimen comprised peripheral blood, sampled on day 0 of MenACWY control vaccination. The source of these receptors is an adult in good health.

V is TRBV7-8 and J is TRBJ2-7, with 12 bases aligning to TRBD2. The CDR3 covers 14 residues. V trimming: 2 bases; J trimming: 6 bases; junction bases outside the gene matches: 2. Germline CDR1 reads SGHVS; CDR2 reads FQNEAQ. The CDR3 protein is CASSLLAGGVEQYF. DNA of the CDR3: TGTGCCAGCAGCTTACTAGCGGGAGGGGTCGAGCAGTACTTC.

The CDR3 region is CASSRGPGRYEQYF. CDR3 coding DNA: TGTGCCAGCAGCAGAGGCCCAGGGAGATACGAGCAGTACTTC. The gene calls are TRBV11-2 and TRBJ2-7, with D perhaps given as TRBD1 or TRBD2 (5 bases each). The CDR3 is 14 residues long. V was pared by 5 bases and J by 4 bases, with 15 bases between. The germline V gene encodes CDR1 SGHAT and CDR2 FQNNGV.

The chain couples TRBV18 to TRBJ1-6; 7 positions match TRBD1. V shed 9 bases and J 3 bases; nucleotides not matched to a gene: 8. The CDR3 spans 15 residues. Germline values: CDR1 KGHSH, CDR2 LQKENI. Written as DNA, the CDR3 is TGTGCCAGTTGCAGGGGGTTGGGCTATAATTCACCCCTCCACTTT. Translating it yields CASCRGLGYNSPLHF. The full variable domain, completed using reference TRBV18 and TRBJ1-6, is NAGVMQNPRHLVRRRGQEARLRCSPMKGHSHVYWYRQLPEEGLKFMVYLQKENIIDESGMPKERFSAEFPKEGPSILRIQQVVRGDSAAYFCASCRGLGYNSPLHFGNGTRLTVT.

The V gene is TRBV29-1, the J gene TRBJ1-1; 7 bases align to TRBD1. Germline V lookup: CDR1 SQVTM, CDR2 ANQGSEA. There are 14 residues in the CDR3. The junction had 11 bases not matched to a gene; V was cut back by 6 bases and J by 4 bases. The CDR3 here is CSVVTGARGTEAFF. CDR3 DNA: TGCAGCGTCGTCACAGGGGCGCGGGGCACTGAAGCTTTCTTT.

The CDR3 region has the DNA TGTGCCAGCAGCGACCGGGACGCTGGAAACACCATATATTTT. This codes for CASSDRDAGNTIYF. The chain is built from TRBV28 and TRBJ1-3; D may be TRBD1 (5 bases). CDR3 size: 14 residues. The germline gives CDR1 MDHEN, CDR2 SYDVKM. Trimming took off 6 bases at V and 2 bases at J, with 11 bases between the two ends.

J is TRBJ1-2 and V is TRBV18; D remains ambiguous. Germline V CDR1 and CDR2: KGHSH, LQKENI. Trimming left V 3 bases short and J 0 bases short, with 11 bases between. The CDR3 is 15 amino acids. This chain's CDR3 is CASSPGAQANYGYTF. For the CDR3, the DNA is TGTGCCAGCTCACCGGGAGCGCAAGCTAACTATGGCTACACCTTC.

This chain uses TRBV30 with TRBJ2-7, with 9 bases identical to TRBD2. Trimming removed 3 bases from V and 4 bases from J; junction bases left unmatched: 7. This CDR3 has 14 amino acids. CDR1 is GTSNPN and CDR2 is SVGIG in the germline V gene (reference sequence). CDR3: CAWSLGGGGYEQYF. The CDR3 DNA follows: TGTGCCTGGAGCCTTGGCGGGGGGGGTTACGAGCAGTACTTC. The full variable domain, in which reference TRBV30 and TRBJ2-7 provide the parts outside the CDR3, is SQTIHQWPATLVQPVGSPLSLECTVEGTSNPNLYWYRQAAGRGLQLLFYSVGIGQISSEVPQNLSASRPQDRQFILSSKKLLLSDSGFYLCAWSLGGGGYEQYFGPGTRLTVT.

The chain couples TRBV7-9 to TRBJ1-5, with 9 bases fitting TRBD1. The trim removed 4 bases at V and 6 bases at J, leaving 4 bases unmatched. Germline V gene sequence: CDR1 SEHNR, CDR2 FQNEAQ (reference sequence). The CDR3 length is 14 residues. The DNA of the CDR3 is TGTGCCAGCAGCTCGGGACAGGGTATTCAGCCCCAGCATTTT. Its protein product is CASSSGQGIQPQHF.

This rearrangement joins TRBV6-2 or TRBV6-3 to TRBJ2-7, with D maybe TRBD2 (6 bases). V lost 8 bases and J lost 6, with 17 bases in between. Germline CDR1 MNHEY, CDR2 SVGEGT. The CDR3 consists of 13 residues. This chain's CDR3 is CASGPSLAGEQYF. CDR3 sequence (DNA): TGTGCCAGCGGCCCGTCACTAGCAGGCGAGCAGTACTTC.

The chain carries TRBV7-9 and TRBJ1-4; no clear D gene. V lost 5 bases, J lost 9 bases, and 19 bases lay in between. The CDR3 length is 15 residues. Germline V gene data show CDR1 as SEHNR and CDR2 as FQNEAQ (reference sequence). DNA for the CDR3: TGTGCCAGCAGCCCCCCCCCACCGGACGGGCAAAAACTGTTTTTT. Translating it yields CASSPPPPDGQKLFF.

The genes are TRBV6-1 and TRBJ1-1; D call uncertain. CDR3 size: 19 residues. Germline V gene lookup returns CDR1 MNHNS and CDR2 SASEGT. Trimming took 1 base from V and 1 from J, leaving 22 bases between them. As DNA, the CDR3 is TGTGCCAGCAGTGAAGACCGACACTTTGTTAATGCTGAGAACACTGAAGCTTTCTTT. Translation: CASSEDRHFVNAENTEAFF.